The 2 T cell receptor beta chains reported below all come from one sample, sequenced in a study of a mutant IDH1 vaccine in newly diagnosed glioma. These receptors have no known antigen. Sample time point: week 47, end of study. What each vaccine dose contained was 300 ug of mutant IDH1 20-mer peptide, accompanied by topical imiquimod. The data were produced by immunoSEQ multiplex PCR, yet TCRdb's version contains in-frame clones alone and is incomplete. In the table there are 40,000 to 45,000 clones, around 82% of which are singletons. The sequences come from PBMCs, collected from a glioma patient whose treatment included an IDH1 peptide vaccine. The receptor source for this set is a man younger than 35 with glioma. Some clones in this sample may be carry-over from other donors' samples.

The chain uses TRBV5-6 and TRBJ1-5; D possibly corresponds to TRBD1 (5 bases). Germline V CDR1 and CDR2: SGHDT, YYEEEE. V lost 5 bases and J lost 6, with 21 bases in between. The CDR3 totals 16 residues. CDR3 residues: CASSRSGTPAGQPQHF. Here the CDR3 DNA reads TGTGCCAGCAGTCGGTCCGGGACCCCAGCGGGTCAGCCCCAGCATTTT.

This clone was recorded only once. This chain links TRBV19 with TRBJ2-7, with 10 positions matching TRBD1. V shed 7 bases, J shed 3 bases, and the junction held 6 bases outside the gene matches. Germline lookup yields CDR1 LNHDA and CDR2 SQIVND (reference sequence). The CDR3 totals 14 residues. CDR3 region: CASTGTGALYEQYF. CDR3 nucleotides: TGTGCCAGTACCGGGACAGGGGCCCTCTACGAGCAGTACTTC. Full variable domain (outside the CDR3, taken from reference TRBV19 and TRBJ2-7): DGGITQSPKYLFRKEGQNVTLSCEQNLNHDAMYWYRQDPGQGLRLIYYSQIVNDFQKGDIAEGYSVSREKKESFPLTVTSAQKNPTAFYLCASTGTGALYEQYFGPGTRLTVT.